Each of the 2 T cell receptor beta chains below was sequenced from the same sample in a study of cytomegalovirus exposure and HLA in healthy donors (TCRdb year 2017). Library preparation was by the immunoSEQ multiplex PCR assay. For the multiplex PCR, a mixture combining 60 forward primers for TCR Vbeta segments and 13 reverse primers for TCR Jbeta segments was used. TCRdb carries this immuneACCESS record with in-frame sequences only. Its versions omit some clonotypes, under half of them owing to an unresolved V gene in the studies checked, with the rest unexplained. Across this sample there are about 170,000 clones, with around 80% seen only once. The ten largest clones capture less than 3% of the sample. The specimen sequenced was PBMCs. These receptors came from a male donor in good health and CMV-seronegative.

V and J are TRBV4-2 and TRBJ1-2, with D tentatively TRBD1 (5 bases). V dropped 6 bases and J dropped 1 base, with 12 bases sitting between them. The CDR3 length is 14 residues. Germline assignment: CDR1 LGHNA and CDR2 YNFKEQ. The CDR3 protein is CASRRDSFNYGYTF. CDR3 bases: TGTGCCAGCAGACGTGACAGTTTTAACTATGGCTACACCTTC.

The table lists this clone with a count of one. The chain recombines TRBV5-6 with TRBJ1-5; D uncertain. This CDR3 is 12 amino acids long. V dropped 1 base and J dropped 5 bases, with 4 bases sitting between them. CDR1 and CDR2 (germline): SGHDT, YYEEEE. This chain's CDR3 is CASSLSDQPQHF. The CDR3 DNA is TGTGCCAGCAGCTTGTCCGATCAGCCCCAGCATTTT.